This entry describes one TCR beta chain. Its cognate antigen has yet to be identified. It has no much larger one-base neighbor in the sample; base qualities were not kept. The cysteine opens and the phenylalanine closes a CDR3 of 14 amino acids. Solely the CDR3 DNA is kept, with 42 bases framed from the first base. Trimming accounts for 4 bases at V and 1 base at J, while the number of junction bases matched to no gene is 1. Based on the germline V gene, the CDR1 and CDR2 sequences are SGHRS and YFSETQ. These data are taken from a study of neoadjuvant nivolumab and ipilimumab in lung cancer (dated by TCRdb to 2018 to 2020). Regarding the study in general: Intravenous nivolumab was dosed at 3 mg/kg on days 1, 15 and 29, and in the combination arm ipilimumab 1 mg/kg was added on day 1 only. The study compared TCR repertoires in pretherapy (baseline) peripheral blood with TCR repertoires in tumors resected at surgery following neoadjuvant immune checkpoint blockade. Matched pretherapy and resected tumor pairs were analyzed from seven patients, of whom four had been treated with nivolumab and three with nivolumab plus ipilimumab. The major pathologic response (MPR) rate in the intention-to-treat population in each study arm was designated as the primary trial endpoint. A total of roughly 45 patients with operable NSCLC were treated in the trial, with 23 randomized to nivolumab monotherapy and about 21 randomized to nivolumab plus ipilimumab.

The library came from the immunoSEQ multiplex PCR assay. The authors processed their data as follows. Richness and clonality were used to summarize the repertoires, and clones that significantly expanded or contracted between pre- and post-therapy samples were identified. In its TCRdb copy, this immuneACCESS table keeps in-frame sequences only and misses some clones. Where compared with another copy, unresolved V genes explain less than half of these, and the others have no known cause. V and J calls and clone size follow that table, whereas D and trimming were derived from the DNA. The sample table holds 40,000 to 55,000 clones, of which roughly 90% were seen once. 3.7% of the sample is taken by the ten largest. What the time point label conveys for this sample: pretherapy, before neoadjuvant immune checkpoint inhibitors. The samples were obtained from NEOSTAR, a phase 2 randomized trial that tested neoadjuvant nivolumab or nivolumab plus ipilimumab, followed by surgery, in operable NSCLC.

On the study overall, not on this receptor specifically: From pretherapy to surgery, tumor T-cell richness and clonality went up in three of three dual-therapy tumors, versus only two of four nivolumab-treated tumors. A small number of samples underwent TCR sequencing. TCR richness in pretherapy blood showed a positive correlation with richness in tumors resected after neoadjuvant therapy (Spearman R of about 0.83). No significant correlation was found between TCR clonality and pathologic tumor regression, and only one major-pathologic-response sample was available for the clonality analysis. Compared with tumor-adjacent uninvolved lung, resected tumors had greater TCR richness and clonality, and increases showed up in more of the dual-therapy-treated tumors.

The material sequenced was blood, taken before neoadjuvant nivolumab, alone or with ipilimumab. The rearrangement combines TRBV5-1 with TRBJ2-2; 7 bases in the junction line up with TRBD1. The receptor comes from an adult with non-small cell lung cancer. Some clones in this sample may be carry-over from other donors' samples. The CDR3 here reads CASSAGGNTGELFF. The bases read TGCGCCAGCAGCGCAGGGGGGAACACCGGGGAGCTGTTTTTT.